One sample yielded the 21 T cell receptor beta chains listed below, sequenced in a study of blood T cells in healthy people across ages. Combining a sample-barcoded 5' primer with a J-beta primer mix, a second PCR ran for about 7 to 11 cycles. TCRdb called the 5' RACE reads again in MiXCR, with one record for every CDR3 protein. This table holds about 1.4 million distinct CDR3 sequences, approximately 59% found once. The source material was blood. These receptors were taken from a man younger than 35 in good health.

This clonotype has just a few counts. The CDR3 bases are TGCAGTGCCGGAGCGGACAGGGTCTACGAGCAGTACTTC. It translates to CSAGADRVYEQYF. V is TRBV20-1 and J is TRBJ2-5, with 8 positions matching TRBD1. The DNA end favors TRBJ2-7, so the J call may be wrong. CDR3 length: 13 residues. CDR1 is DFQATT, CDR2 SNEGSKA, per germline (reference sequence).

The CDR3 bases are TGTGCCAGCGGTGGCGACCGCAGCTCCTACAATGAGCAGTTCTTC. As protein: CASGGDRSSYNEQFF. The chain uses TRBV6-2 or TRBV6-3 and TRBJ2-1; D gene uncertain. The CDR3 loop spans 15 amino acids. Trimming removed 8 bases from V and 0 bases from J, with 14 bases in between. Germline assignment: CDR1 MNHEY and CDR2 SVGEGT.

This chain joins TRBV18 and TRBJ1-3; unclear D gene. V shed 3 bases and J shed 3 bases, with 15 bases lying between them. This CDR3 has 16 amino acids. Per the germline V gene, CDR1 is KGHSH and CDR2 is LQKENI. DNA for the CDR3: TGTGCCAGCTCACCGGTAGGGCGAGACGGTGGAAACACCATATATTTT. It translates to CASSPVGRDGGNTIYF.

The V and J genes are TRBV6-2 or TRBV6-3 and TRBJ2-3; D unresolved. Germline lookup yields CDR1 MNHEY and CDR2 SVGEGT. CDR3 size: 13 residues. V lost 8 bases and J lost 2, with 11 bases in between. CDR3 region: CASRGSSTDTQYF. For the CDR3, the DNA is TGTGCCAGCCGAGGTAGCTCCACAGATACGCAGTATTTT.

This clonotype was seen just once. One junction end does not reproduce the germline sequence, and a read error may be involved. The V gene is TRBV28, the J gene TRBJ1-3; D unclear. Germline-derived CDR1 and CDR2 are MDHEN and SYDVKM. CDR3 length: 14 residues. As DNA, the CDR3 is TGTGCCAGCAACCAACAGTACTCTGGAGACACCATATATTTT. It yields the protein CASNQQYSGDTIYF.

The chain links TRBV5-1 to TRBJ2-1; 9 nucleotides line up with TRBD2. Per the germline V gene, CDR1 is SGHRS and CDR2 is YFSETQ. V shed 3 bases and J 3 bases; nucleotides not matched to a gene: 7. This CDR3 is built from 16 residues. The CDR3 region has the DNA TGCGCCAGCAGCTCCTATAGCGGGAGTTTCTACAATGAGCAGTTCTTC. Its protein product is CASSSYSGSFYNEQFF.

On this clonotype: The junction and the germline gene differ at one end; a read error may be behind it. This chain joins TRBV29-1 and TRBJ2-3; possibly TRBD1 for D (5 bases). The CDR3 is made up of 14 amino acids. Germline CDR1 and CDR2: SQVTM and ANQGSEA. The DNA for the CDR3 is TGCAGCGTTGAAACAGGTCTTGGCACAGATACGCGGTATTTT. It translates to CSVETGLGTDTRYF.

The V call is TRBV29-1, the J call TRBJ2-1; D gene ambiguous. In germline, CDR1 is SQVTM, CDR2 ANQGSEA. Trimming took off 3 bases at V and 4 bases at J, with 13 bases between the two ends. This CDR3 has 14 amino acids. The CDR3 is CSVDPVNLYNEQFF. The CDR3 nucleotides are TGCAGCGTTGACCCAGTGAACCTTTACAATGAGCAGTTCTTC.

V is TRBV28 and J is TRBJ1-5; 8 bases match TRBD1. Losses at the gene ends were 6 bases for V and 5 bases for J; bases not matched to a gene: 12. This CDR3 region has 16 residues. Germline values: CDR1 MDHEN, CDR2 SYDVKM. The CDR3 spells CASSIRIDRGYQPQHF. As DNA, the CDR3 is TGTGCCAGCAGCATCAGGATCGACAGGGGATATCAGCCCCAGCATTTT.

This clonotype was observed once. The genes are TRBV3-1 and TRBJ1-2, with D hard to call. V lost 5 bases, J lost 1 base, and 11 bases lay in between. The germline gives CDR1 LGHDT, CDR2 YNNKEL (reference sequence). The CDR3 sequence is 14 residues long. The CDR3 DNA sequence: TGTGCCAGCAGCTCTCACGAGGGTAACTATGGCTACACCTTC. Protein sequence: CASSSHEGNYGYTF.

The chain is built from TRBV19 and TRBJ2-1, with D possibly called TRBD1 or TRBD2 (5 bases each). CDR1 is LNHDA, CDR2 SQIVND, per germline (reference sequence). Trimming pared 1 base from V and 6 bases from J, leaving 10 bases between. The CDR3 totals 14 residues. For the CDR3, the DNA is TGTGCCAGTAGTATAGGGGGTGGGGGCAATGAGCAGTTCTTC. It translates to CASSIGGGGNEQFF.

The gene calls are TRBV12-3 or TRBV12-4 and TRBJ1-1; D remains unclear. Trimming stripped 6 bases from V and 10 bases from J, with 18 bases between. The CDR3 is 13 residues long. The CDR3: CASSTLGERAAFF. In DNA form, the CDR3 reads TGTGCCAGCAGCACGCTAGGAGAGCGGGCAGCTTTCTTT.

The chain couples TRBV12-3 or TRBV12-4 to TRBJ1-5; D remains ambiguous. V was clipped by 1 base and J by 0 bases, with 13 bases between them. The CDR3 contains 17 residues. The CDR3 loop is CASSLDWNTRSNQPQHF. The CDR3 DNA sequence: TGTGCCAGCAGTTTAGATTGGAACACGCGTAGCAATCAGCCCCAGCATTTT.

This clonotype was seen only once. J is TRBJ2-5 and V is TRBV7-9, with 13 bases identical to TRBD2. The DNA end favors TRBJ2-7, so the J call may be wrong. The CDR3 consists of 15 residues. Germline lookup yields CDR1 SEHNR and CDR2 FQNEAQ (reference sequence). The CDR3: CASSSFGLAGDEQYF. The CDR3 DNA reads TGTGCCAGCAGCTCCTTCGGACTAGCGGGGGACGAGCAGTACTTC.

The chain carries TRBV4-1 and TRBJ2-7, with unresolved D. The ends were cut back, 1 base at V and 7 bases at J, with 11 bases in the middle. Germline V gene lookup returns CDR1 MGHRA and CDR2 YSYEKL. There are 13 residues in the CDR3. CDR3 sequence: CASSQGTMREQYF. In nucleotides, the CDR3 is TGCGCCAGCAGCCAAGGGACGATGAGGGAGCAGTACTTC.

This chain uses TRBV4-1 with TRBJ2-1; possibly TRBD1 for D (6 bases). CDR1 MGHRA and CDR2 YSYEKL come from the germline V gene. The V gene lost 1 base and the J gene lost 7 bases, with 14 bases spanning the gap. The CDR3 covers 15 residues. Written as DNA, the CDR3 is TGCGCCAGCAGCCAAGTCACCACAGGGTCGAATGAGCAGTTCTTC. Its translation: CASSQVTTGSNEQFF.

This sequence joins TRBV6-2 or TRBV6-3 and TRBJ2-7; D perhaps matches TRBD1 (6 bases). The CDR3 length is 13 residues. Germline CDR1 reads MNHEY; CDR2 reads SVGEGT. V shed 8 bases and J shed 3 bases, with 14 bases lying between them. For the CDR3, the DNA is TGTGCCAGCGGACCGGGACACAGCTACGAGCAGTACTTC. Translated, it gives CASGPGHSYEQYF.

This clonotype has only a few counts. The V call is TRBV29-1, the J call TRBJ2-1, with 10 bases identical to TRBD1. This CDR3 contains 17 residues. Trimming removed 3 bases from V and 6 bases from J; junction bases left unmatched: 14. Germline lookup yields CDR1 SQVTM and CDR2 ANQGSEA. The chain's CDR3 is CSVEGTGVGQYSNEQFF. The CDR3 region has the DNA TGCAGCGTTGAGGGGACAGGGGTGGGACAATACTCCAATGAGCAGTTCTTC.

This chain links TRBV27 with TRBJ1-5; tentatively, D is TRBD1 (5 bases). The V gene's germline CDR1 is MNHEY and CDR2 SMNVEV (reference sequence). Deletions cut 4 bases from V and 6 bases from J, with 16 bases between. The CDR3 is 15 residues long. The chain's CDR3 is CASSSLGGYVQPQHF. The DNA of the CDR3 is TGTGCCAGCAGTTCATTGGGGGGGTATGTTCAGCCCCAGCATTTT.

This clonotype was seen more than once but under ten times. This chain uses TRBV18 with TRBJ2-6, with 10 bases aligning to TRBD1. J lost 4 bases, V lost 6 bases, and 6 bases had no gene match. The CDR3 has 16 amino acids. The V gene's germline CDR1 is KGHSH and CDR2 LQKENI. Here the CDR3 reads CASSGTGVGGANVLTF. In nucleotides, the CDR3 is TGTGCCAGCTCCGGGACAGGGGTAGGCGGGGCCAACGTCCTGACTTTC.

The rearrangement joins TRBV27 to TRBJ2-1; D is uncertain. Germline CDR1 MNHEY, CDR2 SMNVEV (reference sequence). Trimming removed 0 bases at V and 4 bases at J, with 16 bases between. The CDR3 contains 17 residues. The CDR3, as DNA: TGTGCCAGCAGTTTATCGCTATCATTACCGGAGTACAATGAGCAGTTCTTC. Translated, it gives CASSLSLSLPEYNEQFF.